This T cell receptor (beta chain) was identified in a study of long-term antiretroviral therapy in people with HIV. Survey level was the resolution at which the v3.0 immunoSEQ assay ran. Measured with immunoSEQ multiplex PCR; TCRdb has only the in-frame clones, and not every one. This sample carries approximately 25,000 clones, 80% to 85% of them seen once, and the ten largest clones take around 10%. Whole-study results and caveats: Controls showed broader CDR3 length ranges than did the HIV repertoires.

Specimens retained roughly 0.95-11 million cryopreserved PBMC preceding DNA extraction. On this clone itself: As yet, its antigen is unknown.

Germline V gene lookup returns CDR1 SQVTM and CDR2 ANQGSEA. V was shortened by 1 base and J by 0 bases, with 13 bases between the two germline ends. The CDR3 spans 16 residues. This sequence was found in a man in his late teens or twenties with HIV. The chain joins TRBV29-1 to TRBJ1-5; the D is unclear. Here the sequenced sample was unsorted PBMCs, taken 0.8 years before starting antiretroviral therapy. The DNA of the CDR3 is TGCAGCGTTGAAGTGGTCACGGGGTATAGCAATCAGCCCCAGCATTTT. It codes for CSVEVVTGYSNQPQHF.